This T cell receptor beta chain was obtained from a study of T cell changes during pregnancy in multiple sclerosis. Sequencing was performed with immunoSEQ multiplex PCR; in TCRdb, only in-frame clones are kept and a portion is missing. The table lists under 40,000 clones, approximately 93% of them singletons. With 4 bases removed from V and 0 bases from J, the gap between germline ends came to 11 bases. Germline CDR1 and CDR2: SGDLS and YYNGEE. The CDR3 totals 15 residues. This sample comprised CD8+ T cells from peripheral blood mononuclear cells, obtained in the third trimester of pregnancy. The sequence derives from a female donor with multiple sclerosis, enrolled in a pregnancy study. The V gene is TRBV9, the J gene TRBJ2-1; the D is unclear. The CDR3 sequence is CASSPPASSYNEQFF. CDR3 nucleotides: TGTGCCAGCAGCCCCCCTGCGAGCTCCTACAATGAGCAGTTCTTC.